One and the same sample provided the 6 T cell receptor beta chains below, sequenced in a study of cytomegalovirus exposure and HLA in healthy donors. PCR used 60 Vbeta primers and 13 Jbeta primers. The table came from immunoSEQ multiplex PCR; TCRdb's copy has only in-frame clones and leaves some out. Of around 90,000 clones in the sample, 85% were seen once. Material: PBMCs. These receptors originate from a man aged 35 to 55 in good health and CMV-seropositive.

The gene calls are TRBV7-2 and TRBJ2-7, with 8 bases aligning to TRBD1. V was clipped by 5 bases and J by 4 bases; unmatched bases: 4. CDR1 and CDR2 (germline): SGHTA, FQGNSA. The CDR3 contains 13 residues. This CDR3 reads CASSEHRGYEQYF. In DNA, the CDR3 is TGTGCCAGCAGCGAACACAGGGGGTACGAGCAGTACTTC.

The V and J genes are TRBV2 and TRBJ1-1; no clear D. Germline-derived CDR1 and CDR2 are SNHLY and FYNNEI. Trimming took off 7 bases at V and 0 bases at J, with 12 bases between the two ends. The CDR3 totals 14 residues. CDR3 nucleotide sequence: TGTGCCAGCAATTATAGGCGGATGAACACTGAAGCTTTCTTT. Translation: CASNYRRMNTEAFF.

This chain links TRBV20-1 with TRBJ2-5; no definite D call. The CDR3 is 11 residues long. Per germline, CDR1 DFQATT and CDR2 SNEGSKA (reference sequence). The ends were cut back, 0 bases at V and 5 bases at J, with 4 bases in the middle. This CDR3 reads CSARDQETQYF. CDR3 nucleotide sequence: TGCAGTGCTAGAGATCAGGAGACCCAGTACTTC.

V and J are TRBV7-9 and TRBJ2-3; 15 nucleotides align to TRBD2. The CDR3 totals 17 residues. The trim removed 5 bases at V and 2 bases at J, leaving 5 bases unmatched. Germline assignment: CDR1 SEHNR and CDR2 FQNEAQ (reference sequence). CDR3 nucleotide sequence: TGTGCCAGCAGCCCCCGGACTAGCGGGGGGGTCACAGATACGCAGTATTTT. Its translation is CASSPRTSGGVTDTQYF.

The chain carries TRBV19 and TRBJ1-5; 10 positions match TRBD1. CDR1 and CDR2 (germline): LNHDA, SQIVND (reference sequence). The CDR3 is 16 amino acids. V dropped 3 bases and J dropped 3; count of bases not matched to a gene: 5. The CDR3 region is CASSILGQGVNQPQHF. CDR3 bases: TGTGCCAGTAGTATTCTTGGACAGGGGGTCAATCAGCCCCAGCATTTT.

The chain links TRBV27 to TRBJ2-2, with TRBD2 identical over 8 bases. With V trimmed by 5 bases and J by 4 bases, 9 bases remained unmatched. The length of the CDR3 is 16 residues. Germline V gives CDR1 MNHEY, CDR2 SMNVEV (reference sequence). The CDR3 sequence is CASSPLRAGGTGELFF. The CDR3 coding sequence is TGTGCCAGCAGTCCGCTACGGGCGGGAGGCACCGGGGAGCTGTTTTTT.